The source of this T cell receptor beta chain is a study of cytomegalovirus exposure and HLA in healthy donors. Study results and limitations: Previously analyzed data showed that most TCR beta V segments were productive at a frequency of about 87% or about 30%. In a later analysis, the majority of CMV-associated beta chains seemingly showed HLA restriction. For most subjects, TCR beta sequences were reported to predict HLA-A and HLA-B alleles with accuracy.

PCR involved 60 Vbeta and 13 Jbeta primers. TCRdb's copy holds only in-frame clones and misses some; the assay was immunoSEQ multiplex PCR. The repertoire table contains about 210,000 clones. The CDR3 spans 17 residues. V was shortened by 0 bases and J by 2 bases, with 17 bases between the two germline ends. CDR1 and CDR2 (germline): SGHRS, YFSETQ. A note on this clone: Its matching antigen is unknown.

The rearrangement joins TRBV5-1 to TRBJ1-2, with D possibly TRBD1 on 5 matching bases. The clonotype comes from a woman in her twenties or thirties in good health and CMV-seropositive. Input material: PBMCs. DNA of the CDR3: TGCGCCAGCAGCTTGGGAGGCAGTACAGGTTGGAACTATGGCTACACCTTC. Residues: CASSLGGSTGWNYGYTF.